These 10 T cell receptor beta chains came from one sample sequenced in a study of T-cell memory formation after mild COVID-19. TCRdb called the 5' RACE reads again in MiXCR, with one record for every CDR3 protein. The profile shows around 150,000 distinct CDR3 sequences, more than 9% of them singletons. The specimen sequenced was PBMCs or a T cell subset sorted from them (not recorded which). The receptors stem from a young man who had mild COVID-19 (a few samples of this study predate the infection). Cell type and time point are not known.

The chain links TRBV12-3 or TRBV12-4 to TRBJ1-2, with 9 bases matching TRBD1. V lost 4 bases, J lost 3 bases, and 6 bases stayed unmatched. The CDR3 is 15 amino acids. CDR3 in DNA: TGTGCCAGCAGTTCACCGGGACAGGGAGACTATGGCTACACCTTC. It translates to CASSSPGQGDYGYTF.

This clonotype turned up a few times. J is TRBJ1-5 and V is TRBV6-5; 7 bases align to TRBD1. V gave up 5 bases and J gave up 4 bases; unmatched junction bases: 11. Germline CDR1 reads MNHEY; CDR2 reads SVGAGI. The CDR3 has 16 residues. The CDR3 bases are TGTGCCAGCAGTAGGACCCCGGGACAGACGAATCAGCCCCAGCATTTT. Translated: CASSRTPGQTNQPQHF.

This clonotype has ten or more counts. The chain employs TRBV5-1 and TRBJ2-3; D perhaps matches TRBD2 (5 bases). The CDR3 extends over 16 amino acids. With 6 bases removed from V and 0 bases from J, the gap between germline ends came to 17 bases. Germline CDR1 is SGHRS and CDR2 is YFSETQ. CDR3 in amino acids: CASTQVVGSSTDTQYF. CDR3 bases: TGCGCCAGCACCCAAGTTGTAGGGAGCAGCACAGATACGCAGTATTTT.

This clonotype was counted only a few times. This rearrangement joins TRBV20-1 to TRBJ1-6; 7 positions agree with TRBD1. The CDR3 contains 10 residues. V lost 6 bases, J lost 14 bases, and 4 bases stayed unmatched. Germline V gene data show CDR1 as DFQATT and CDR2 as SNEGSKA (reference sequence). The CDR3 sequence is CSAEGATLHF. As DNA, the CDR3 is TGCAGTGCCGAGGGGGCTACCCTCCACTTT.

V is TRBV15 and J is TRBJ1-2; D gene unclear. The germline V gene encodes CDR1 LNHNV and CDR2 YYDKDF (reference sequence). The CDR3 covers 12 residues. Trimming left V 5 bases short and J 8 bases short, with 12 bases between. CDR3 residues: CATSFSGAGYTF. CDR3 nucleotide sequence: TGTGCCACCAGCTTCTCGGGCGCCGGCTACACCTTC.

The V and J genes are TRBV5-4 and TRBJ2-2; 10 bases are a match to TRBD2. Germline V gene sequence: CDR1 SGHNT, CDR2 YYREEE (reference sequence). The junction had 11 bases not matched to a gene; V was cut back by 10 bases and J by 5 bases. The CDR3 has 15 residues. The CDR3 nucleotides read TGTGCCTCCGAGCGGGGGGGCCTTGGGACCGGGGAGCTGTTTTTT. As protein: CASERGGLGTGELFF. Full variable domain (rest looked up from reference TRBV5-4 and TRBJ2-2): ETGVTQSPTHLIKTRGQQVTLRCSSQSGHNTVSWYQQALGQGPQFIFQYYREEENGRGNFPPRFSGLQFPNYSSELNVNALELDDSALYLCASERGGLGTGELFFGEGSRLTVL.

CDR3 residues: CAIGISGNTQYF. The CDR3 nucleotides are TGTGCCATCGGGATCTCGGGGAACACGCAGTATTTT. This sequence joins TRBV6-6 and TRBJ2-3; possible D gene TRBD2, 5 bases. Germline V gene sequence: CDR1 MNHNY, CDR2 SVGAGI (reference sequence). This CDR3 is 12 amino acids long. V dropped 10 bases and J dropped 9 bases, with 17 bases sitting between them.

The table lists this clonotype with a few counts. This chain connects TRBV18 to TRBJ1-4; perhaps TRBD1 as D (6 bases). The CDR3 is made up of 16 amino acids. Per germline, CDR1 KGHSH and CDR2 LQKENI. Trimming took 5 bases from V and 7 from J, leaving 20 bases between them. This CDR3 is CASSSISTGRSEKLFF. CDR3 in DNA: TGTGCCAGCTCATCAATCTCAACAGGGCGGAGTGAAAAACTGTTTTTT.

This chain joins TRBV29-1 and TRBJ1-1, with D perhaps matching TRBD1 (5 bases). The germline V and J ends were trimmed by 4 bases and 5 bases, with 11 bases remaining between them. The germline CDR1 and CDR2 sequences are SQVTM and ANQGSEA. The CDR3 is 12 amino acids. CDR3 nucleotide sequence: TGCAGCGTTGCCCAGGGACGAACTGAAGCTTTCTTT. Amino acids: CSVAQGRTEAFF.

The genes are TRBV6-6 and TRBJ2-1; D is uncertain. Trimming pared 10 bases from V and 3 bases from J, leaving 13 bases between. The CDR3 runs to 13 residues. CDR1 and CDR2 from the germline V gene are MNHNY and SVGAGI (reference sequence). Here the CDR3 reads CATEPSNYNEQFF. CDR3 bases: TGTGCCACCGAGCCCAGCAACTACAATGAGCAGTTCTTC.